This TCR beta chain was recovered during a study of blood T cell repertoires in COVID-19. Study-wide context: COVID-19 samples, acute and convalescent, were from the United States, Italy and Spain. The cDNA or gDNA used as material had been derived from T cells, B-cell-depleted T cells, or PBMCs.

Per the study methods: How many nucleated cells were present was estimated from reference gene primer amplification. Generated by immunoSEQ multiplex PCR, the TCRdb table keeps only in-frame clones and is missing some. V and J calls and clone size are given by that table; D and trimming were obtained from the DNA. This table has over 45,000 clones, around 86% appearing once. This clone was seen only a few times. CDR1 is SGHRS and CDR2 is YFSETQ in the germline V gene. This CDR3 is built from 15 residues. V dropped 0 bases and J dropped 2; count of bases not matched to a gene: 2. Input material: peripheral blood. The chain has TRBV5-1 and TRBJ1-2, with 9 bases that match TRBD1. The TCR comes from a man aged 50 or older with active COVID-19. This CDR3 reads CASSLVTGGNYGYTF. In nucleotides, the CDR3 is TGCGCCAGCAGCTTGGTAACAGGGGGCAACTATGGCTACACCTTC. Full variable domain (remainder filled in from reference TRBV5-1 and TRBJ1-2): KAGVTQTPRYLIKTRGQQVTLSCSPISGHRSVSWYQQTPGQGLQFLFEYFSETQRNKGNFPGRFSGRQFSNSRSEMNVSTLELGDSALYLCASSLVTGGNYGYTFGSGTRLTVV.